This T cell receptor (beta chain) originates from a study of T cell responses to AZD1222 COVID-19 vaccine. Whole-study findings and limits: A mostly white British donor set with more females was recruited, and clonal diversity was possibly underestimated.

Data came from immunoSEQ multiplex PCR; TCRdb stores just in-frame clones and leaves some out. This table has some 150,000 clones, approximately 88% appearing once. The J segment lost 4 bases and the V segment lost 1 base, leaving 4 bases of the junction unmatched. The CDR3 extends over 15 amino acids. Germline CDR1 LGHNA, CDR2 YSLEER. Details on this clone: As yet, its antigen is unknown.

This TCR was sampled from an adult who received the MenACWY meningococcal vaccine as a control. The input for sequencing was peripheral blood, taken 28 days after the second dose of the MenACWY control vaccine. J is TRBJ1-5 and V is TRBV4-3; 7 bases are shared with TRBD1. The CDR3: CASSQVLDRNQPQHF. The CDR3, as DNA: TGCGCCAGCAGCCAAGTCCTGGACAGGAATCAGCCCCAGCATTTT.